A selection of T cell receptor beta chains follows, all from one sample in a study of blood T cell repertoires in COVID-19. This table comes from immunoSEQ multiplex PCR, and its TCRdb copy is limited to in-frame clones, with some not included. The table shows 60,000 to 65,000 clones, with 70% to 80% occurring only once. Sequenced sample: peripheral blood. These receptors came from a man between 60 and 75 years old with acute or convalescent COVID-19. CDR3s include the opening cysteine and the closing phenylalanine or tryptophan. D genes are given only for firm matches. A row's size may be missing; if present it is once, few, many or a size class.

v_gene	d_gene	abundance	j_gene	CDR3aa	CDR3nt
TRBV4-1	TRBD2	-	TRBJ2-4	CASSQGLAGGLGAKNIQYF	TGCGCCAGCAGCCAAGGACTAGCGGGAGGGCTGGGCGCCAAAAACATTCAGTACTTC
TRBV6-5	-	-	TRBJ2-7	CASSRLGSYEQYF	TGTGCCAGCAGCCGACTTGGGTCCTACGAGCAGTACTTC
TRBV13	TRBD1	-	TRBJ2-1	CASSYWDGTGYNEQFF	TGTGCCAGCAGCTACTGGGACGGGACAGGTTACAATGAGCAGTTCTTC
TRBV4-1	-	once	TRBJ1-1	CASSHFSPGGTEAFF	TGCGCCAGCAGCCACTTCAGCCCCGGCGGCACTGAAGCTTTCTTT
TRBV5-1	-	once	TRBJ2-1	CASSLGTYDYNEQFF	TGCGCCAGCAGCTTGGGTACATACGACTACAATGAGCAGTTCTTC
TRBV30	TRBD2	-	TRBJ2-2	CAGTSSTGELFF	TGTGCCGGGACTAGTAGCACCGGGGAGCTGTTTTTT
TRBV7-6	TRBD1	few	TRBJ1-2	CASSLDRGRDGYTF	TGTGCCAGCAGCTTAGACAGGGGGCGGGATGGCTACACCTTC
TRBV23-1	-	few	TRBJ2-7	CASSHFRQGSYEQYF	TGCGCCAGCAGTCATTTCCGGCAGGGGTCCTACGAGCAGTACTTC
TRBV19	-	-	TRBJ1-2	CASSITDFNYGYTF	TGTGCCAGTAGTATTACAGATTTTAACTATGGCTACACCTTC
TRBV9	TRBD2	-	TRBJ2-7	CASSVDPAGGREQYF	TGTGCCAGCAGCGTAGATCCAGCGGGAGGTCGCGAGCAGTACTTC
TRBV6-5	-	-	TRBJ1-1	CASSYSKGGTEAFF	TGTGCCAGCAGTTACTCGAAAGGCGGCACTGAAGCTTTCTTT
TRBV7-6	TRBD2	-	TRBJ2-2	CASRSIAGGYTGELFF	TGTGCCAGCAGATCTATAGCGGGAGGGTACACCGGGGAGCTGTTTTTT
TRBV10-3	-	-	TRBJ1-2	CAISESMGGGYGYTF	TGTGCCATCAGTGAGTCTATGGGGGGAGGCTATGGCTACACCTTC
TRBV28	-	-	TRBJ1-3	CASNQRGSISGNTIYF	TGTGCCAGCAATCAAAGGGGATCCATCTCTGGAAACACCATATATTTT
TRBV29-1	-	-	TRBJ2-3	CSVGGSTDTQYF	TGCAGCGTTGGCGGTAGCACAGATACGCAGTATTTT
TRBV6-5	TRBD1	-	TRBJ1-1	CATKAGGSNTEAFF	TGTGCTACAAAGGCAGGGGGCTCGAACACTGAAGCTTTCTTT
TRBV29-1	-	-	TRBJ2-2	CSVEGGEPTGELFF	TGCAGCGTTGAAGGCGGGGAACCTACCGGGGAGCTGTTTTTT
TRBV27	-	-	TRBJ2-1	CASSLLQGLREQFF	TGTGCCAGCAGTTTATTACAGGGCTTACGAGAGCAGTTCTTC
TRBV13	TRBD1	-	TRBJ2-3	CASSLGKGAGDTQYF	TGTGCCAGCAGCTTAGGGAAGGGGGCGGGAGATACGCAGTATTTT
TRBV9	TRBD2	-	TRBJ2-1	CASSGSGGLGEQFF	TGTGCCAGCAGCGGAAGCGGGGGCCTGGGTGAGCAGTTCTTC
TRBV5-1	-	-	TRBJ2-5	CASSLRETQYF	TGCGCCAGCAGCTTGCGGGAGACCCAGTACTTC
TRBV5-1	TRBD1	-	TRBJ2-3	CASSLEQGARADTQYF	TGCGCCAGCAGCTTGGAGCAGGGGGCGCGGGCAGATACGCAGTATTTT
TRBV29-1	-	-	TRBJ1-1	CSGREGYTEAFF	TGCAGCGGGAGGGAGGGATACACTGAAGCTTTCTTT
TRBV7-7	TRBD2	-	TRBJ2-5	CASSLGLAGGGLYQETQYF	TGTGCTAGCAGCCTAGGACTAGCGGGAGGGGGATTGTACCAAGAGACCCAGTACTTC
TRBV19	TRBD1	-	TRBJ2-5	CASKRTGKQETQYF	TGTGCCAGTAAACGGACAGGGAAGCAAGAGACCCAGTACTTC
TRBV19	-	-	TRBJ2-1	CASSIAGDRHNEQFF	TGTGCCAGTAGTATAGCGGGGGACCGACACAATGAGCAGTTCTTC
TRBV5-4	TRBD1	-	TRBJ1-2	CASSLDRGLYGYTF	TGTGCCAGCAGCTTGGACAGGGGGCTTTATGGCTACACCTTC
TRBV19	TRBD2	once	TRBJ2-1	CASSTGLAGGWGTYNEQFF	TGTGCCAGTAGTACAGGGCTAGCGGGAGGGTGGGGAACCTACAATGAGCAGTTCTTC
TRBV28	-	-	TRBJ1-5	CASSFRGLNQPQHF	TGTGCCAGCAGTTTTCGGGGACTCAATCAGCCCCAGCATTTT
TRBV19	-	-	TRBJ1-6	CASSTQNSPLHF	TGTGCCAGTAGTACGCAGAATTCACCCCTCCACTTT
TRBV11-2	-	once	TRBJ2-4	CASSFTENIQYF	TGTGCCAGCAGCTTTACGGAAAACATTCAGTACTTC
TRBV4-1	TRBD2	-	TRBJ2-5	CASSQYETSGREQETQYF	TGCGCCAGCAGCCAATATGAGACTAGCGGGAGGGAACAAGAGACCCAGTACTTC
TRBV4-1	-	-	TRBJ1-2	CASSQEFDYYGYTF	TGCGCCAGCAGCCAAGAATTCGACTACTATGGCTACACCTTC
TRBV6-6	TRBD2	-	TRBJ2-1	CASTPGLVGGEQFF	TGTGCCAGCACCCCGGGACTAGTCGGTGGTGAGCAGTTCTTC
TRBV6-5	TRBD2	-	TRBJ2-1	CALSGSRGDGEQFF	TGTGCCCTCTCGGGATCCCGGGGGGACGGTGAGCAGTTCTTC
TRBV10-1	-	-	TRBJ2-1	CASSDKLFRGNEQFF	TGCGCCAGCAGTGACAAACTATTCCGCGGGAATGAGCAGTTCTTC
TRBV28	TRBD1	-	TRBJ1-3	CASSSGTGGTGNTIYF	TGTGCCAGCAGTTCCGGGACAGGGGGGACAGGAAACACCATATATTTT
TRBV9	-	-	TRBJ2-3	CASSPTVTDTQYF	TGTGCCAGCAGCCCGACAGTCACAGATACGCAGTATTTT
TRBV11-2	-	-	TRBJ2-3	CASSRSLADTQYF	TGTGCCAGCAGCCGGAGTCTGGCAGATACGCAGTATTTT
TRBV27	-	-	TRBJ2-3	CASSLEAPEDTQYF	TGTGCCAGCAGTTTAGAGGCCCCGGAAGATACGCAGTATTTT
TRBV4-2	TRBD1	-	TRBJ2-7	CASSQEVRRGQSEQYF	TGTGCCAGCAGCCAAGAGGTTCGTCGGGGACAGTCCGAGCAGTACTTC
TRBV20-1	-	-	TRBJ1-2	CSAAKGYTF	TGCAGTGCTGCGAAAGGCTACACCTTC
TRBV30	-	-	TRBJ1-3	CAWTLQGSGNTIYF	TGTGCCTGGACCCTCCAGGGCTCTGGAAACACCATATATTTT
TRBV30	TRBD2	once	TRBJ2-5	CAWSGLAGVGETQYF	TGTGCCTGGAGCGGACTAGCGGGAGTTGGAGAGACCCAGTACTTC
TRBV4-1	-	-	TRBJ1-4	CASSHFRQTTNEKLFF	TGCGCCAGCAGCCATTTCCGACAGACAACTAATGAAAAACTGTTTTTT
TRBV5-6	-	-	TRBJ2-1	CASSLLAFNEQFF	TGTGCCAGCAGCTTGTTAGCGTTCAATGAGCAGTTCTTC
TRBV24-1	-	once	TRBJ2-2	CATNSGTETGELFF	TGTGCCACCAATAGCGGGACAGAAACCGGGGAGCTGTTTTTT
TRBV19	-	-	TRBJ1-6	CASSIPGKVSPLHF	TGTGCCAGTAGTATTCCCGGGAAGGTCTCACCCCTCCACTTT
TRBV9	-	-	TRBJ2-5	CASSVGPRETQYF	TGTGCCAGCAGCGTAGGGCCCAGGGAGACCCAGTACTTC
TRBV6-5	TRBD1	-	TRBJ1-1	CASSPQGSTEAFF	TGTGCCAGCAGTCCACAGGGGAGCACTGAAGCTTTCTTT
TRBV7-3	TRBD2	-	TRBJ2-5	CASSLSGRGASSETQYF	TGTGCCAGCAGCTTAAGCGGGCGGGGGGCATCCTCGGAGACCCAGTACTTC
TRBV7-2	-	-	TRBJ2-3	CASSLQAGESDTQYF	TGTGCCAGCAGCTTACAGGCAGGGGAATCCGATACGCAGTATTTT
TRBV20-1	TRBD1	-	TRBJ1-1	CSASPGGMNTEAFF	TGCAGTGCTAGTCCAGGGGGAATGAACACTGAAGCTTTCTTT
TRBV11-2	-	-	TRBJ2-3	CASSLVAGASTDTQYF	TGTGCCAGCAGCTTAGTTGCGGGGGCTAGCACAGATACGCAGTATTTT
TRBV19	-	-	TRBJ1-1	CASSILGGYTEAFF	TGTGCCAGTAGTATTTTGGGCGGGTACACTGAAGCTTTCTTT